These 21 T cell receptor beta chains were sequenced from one sample in a study of neurological immune-mediated disorders. TCRdb reprocessed the 5' RACE reads with MiXCR, giving one entry per CDR3 protein. Among around 66,000 distinct CDR3 sequences listed, approximately 4.6% were seen once. The sequenced sample was PBMCs. The receptors were gathered from a woman between 65 and 79 years old with multiple sclerosis.

This clonotype was counted many times. The rearrangement joins TRBV5-1 to TRBJ2-1; 8 bases are shared with TRBD2. The J segment lost 9 bases and the V segment lost 0 bases, leaving 8 bases of the junction unmatched. Germline V gene lookup returns CDR1 SGHRS and CDR2 YFSETQ. The CDR3 totals 15 residues. The CDR3 here is CASSLAQSREGEQFF. CDR3 nucleotides: TGCGCCAGCAGCTTGGCCCAGTCCCGGGAGGGTGAGCAGTTCTTC.

This clonotype was seen repeatedly, ten times or more. This sequence joins TRBV20-1 and TRBJ1-2; D gene ambiguous. This CDR3 comprises 13 residues. Germline assignment: CDR1 DFQATT and CDR2 SNEGSKA (reference sequence). Trimming took 7 bases from V and 2 from J, leaving 14 bases between them. The CDR3 DNA follows: TGCAGTGTACGGGCAGGCCCCAACTATGGCTACACCTTC. As protein: CSVRAGPNYGYTF.

This clonotype was seen more than once but under ten times. This chain uses TRBV4-1 with TRBJ2-1, with 8 bases matching TRBD1. V lost 4 bases and J lost 4; bases outside the gene matches: 3. This CDR3 is built from 14 residues. The germline gives CDR1 MGHRA, CDR2 YSYEKL. CDR3 sequence reads: CASSLDRAYNEQFF. For the CDR3, the DNA is TGCGCCAGCAGCCTGGACAGGGCTTACAATGAGCAGTTCTTC.

The chain joins TRBV6-1 to TRBJ1-1, with TRBD1 matching 7 bases. The CDR3 loop spans 12 amino acids. The trim removed 7 bases at V and 7 bases at J, leaving 6 bases unmatched. CDR1 and CDR2 from the germline V gene are MNHNS and SASEGT. The CDR3 spells CASTAGGVEAFF. CDR3 bases: TGTGCCAGCACCGCAGGGGGGGTTGAAGCTTTCTTT.

This clonotype was recorded many times. The chain couples TRBV7-2 to TRBJ2-3, with 13 bases lining up with TRBD2. Germline lookup yields CDR1 SGHTA and CDR2 FQGNSA. Germline trimming cut 1 base from V and 0 bases from J; bases unmatched to any gene: 10. The CDR3 extends over 20 amino acids. The CDR3 nucleotides are TGTGCCAGCAGCTTAGGCTTCGGGACTAGCGGGACGAGAAGCACAGATACGCAGTATTTT. Translated: CASSLGFGTSGTRSTDTQYF. Full variable domain (remainder filled in from reference TRBV7-2 and TRBJ2-3): GAGVSQSPSNKVTEKGKDVELRCDPISGHTALYWYRQSLGQGLEFLIYFQGNSAPDKSGLPSDRFSAERTGGSVSTLTIQRTQQEDSAVYLCASSLGFGTSGTRSTDTQYFGPGTRLTVL.

This clonotype has a handful of counts. This chain links TRBV7-9 with TRBJ2-7; 10 bases are a match to TRBD1. CDR3 length equals 16 residues. The V gene end was trimmed by 5 bases and the J gene end by 0 bases; junction bases not matched to a gene: 7. Germline V gene lookup returns CDR1 SEHNR and CDR2 FQNEAQ (reference sequence). The CDR3: CASSKGDRGLSYEQYF. The CDR3 DNA reads TGTGCCAGCAGCAAAGGCGACAGGGGGCTCTCCTACGAGCAGTACTTC.

A note on this clonotype: Compared with germline, one end of the junction differs, possibly owing to a read error. The V and J genes are TRBV12-3 or TRBV12-4 and TRBJ1-5; the D gene is possibly TRBD1 (5 bases). This CDR3 spans 15 amino acids. CDR3 loop: CASSFDGAGNQPQNF. The CDR3, as DNA: TGTGCCAGCAGTTTCGATGGGGCAGGCAATCAGCCCCAGAATTTT.

This clonotype was recorded many times. The chain uses TRBV20-1 and TRBJ2-7; maybe TRBD1 (6 bases). The CDR3 contains 15 residues. Trimming shortened V by 2 bases and J by 0 bases, and 14 bases separated the two germline ends. Per germline, CDR1 DFQATT and CDR2 SNEGSKA (reference sequence). CDR3 sequence (DNA): TGCAGTGCTAGATATAGGGACACTTACTCCTACGAGCAGTACTTC. Amino acids: CSARYRDTYSYEQYF.

This clonotype was observed many times. The chain employs TRBV5-5 and TRBJ2-5, with a possible D match to TRBD2 (6 bases). Trimming took off 6 bases at V and 4 bases at J, with 16 bases between the two ends. Germline CDR1 and CDR2: SGHKS and YYEKEE (reference sequence). This CDR3 is 14 amino acids long. For the CDR3, the DNA is TGTGCCAGCACCTCACGGGACTCACGAGAGACCCAGTACTTC. This sequence encodes CASTSRDSRETQYF.

This chain connects TRBV3-1 to TRBJ2-3; no firm D call. V lost 0 bases, J lost 6 bases, and 16 bases lay in between. Germline CDR1 LGHDT, CDR2 YNNKEL (reference sequence). The CDR3 sequence is 16 residues long. The CDR3 loop is CASSQDLQRPPDTQYF. CDR3 DNA: TGTGCCAGCAGCCAAGATCTCCAGCGCCCGCCGGATACGCAGTATTTT.

This clonotype was detected ten times or more. The chain employs TRBV12-3 or TRBV12-4 and TRBJ2-1, with TRBD2 matching over 12 bases. Germline trimming cut 3 bases from V and 4 bases from J; bases unmatched to any gene: 16. The CDR3 extends over 20 amino acids. CDR3 sequence (DNA): TGTGCCAGCAGTTTGTCGAAGGGACTAGCGGGCTCCTTCAATTACAATGAGCAGTTCTTC. It encodes CASSLSKGLAGSFNYNEQFF.

This clonotype has a count of ten or more. The chain has TRBV6-5 and TRBJ2-1, with 7 bases aligning to TRBD1. Trimming removed 4 bases from V and 5 bases from J; junction bases left unmatched: 8. This CDR3 has 15 residues. The germline V gene has CDR1 MNHEY and CDR2 SVGAGI. This CDR3 is CASSFDRAPNNEQFF. In DNA, the CDR3 is TGTGCCAGCAGTTTCGACAGGGCCCCGAACAATGAGCAGTTCTTC.

This clonotype was counted many times. The chain is built from TRBV9 and TRBJ2-6, with D possibly being TRBD1 (6 bases). This CDR3 has 20 residues. V lost 3 bases and J lost 1, with 23 bases in between. Germline CDR1 SGDLS, CDR2 YYNGEE. In DNA form, the CDR3 reads TGTGCCAGCAGCGCGGACAGATCTGAGCCTGGTCTGTCTGGGGCCAACGTCCTGACTTTC. Its protein product is CASSADRSEPGLSGANVLTF.

This chain uses TRBV5-1 with TRBJ2-2; the match to TRBD1 covers 8 bases. V dropped 6 bases and J dropped 4; count of bases not matched to a gene: 5. Germline lookup yields CDR1 SGHRS and CDR2 YFSETQ. This CDR3 has 14 residues. The CDR3 DNA reads as TGCGCCAGCAAGCAGGGGGCGAGCACCGGGGAGCTGTTTTTT. Its translation is CASKQGASTGELFF.

This clonotype has at least ten counts. J is TRBJ2-3 and V is TRBV5-6; perhaps TRBD2 as D (5 bases). The CDR3 spans 12 residues. Trimming removed 3 bases at V and 8 bases at J, with 10 bases between. Per the germline V gene, CDR1 is SGHDT and CDR2 is YYEEEE. CDR3 in DNA: TGTGCCAGCAGCTCGCAAGGAGGTACGCAGTATTTT. It codes for CASSSQGGTQYF. The full variable domain, with the rest looked up from reference TRBV5-6 and TRBJ2-3, is DAGVTQSPTHLIKTRGQQVTLRCSPKSGHDTVSWYQQALGQGPQFIFQYYEEEERQRGNFPDRFSGHQFPNYSSELNVNALLLGDSALYLCASSSQGGTQYFGPGTRLTVL.

This clonotype was recorded many times. CDR3 region: CSATDRVANTEAFF. In nucleotides, the CDR3 is TGCAGTGCTACTGACAGGGTGGCGAACACTGAAGCTTTCTTT. V is TRBV20-1 and J is TRBJ1-1, with 7 nucleotides matching TRBD1. Germline-derived CDR1 and CDR2 are DFQATT and SNEGSKA (reference sequence). The V gene end was trimmed by 4 bases and the J gene end by 1 base; junction bases not matched to a gene: 6. The CDR3 covers 14 residues.

This clonotype was recorded many times. The chain links TRBV9 to TRBJ2-7, with D perhaps TRBD1 (5 bases). CDR3 length: 14 residues. Germline CDR1 and CDR2: SGDLS and YYNGEE. Trimming shortened V by 0 bases and J by 6 bases, and 13 bases separated the two germline ends. The CDR3 region is CASSVGQGPFEQYF. CDR3 sequence (DNA): TGTGCCAGCAGCGTAGGGCAGGGCCCCTTCGAGCAGTACTTC.

This clonotype was recorded at least ten times. The chain employs TRBV20-1 and TRBJ2-2; D is unresolved. V dropped 0 bases and J dropped 7 bases, with 12 bases sitting between them. The germline gives CDR1 DFQATT, CDR2 SNEGSKA (reference sequence). The CDR3 length is 14 residues. CDR3 loop: CSARDPRAHGELFF. DNA for the CDR3: TGCAGTGCTAGAGATCCACGCGCACACGGGGAGCTGTTTTTT.

This clonotype was seen many times. The rearrangement uses TRBV29-1 and TRBJ1-4, with TRBD1 matching 12 bases. The CDR3 spans 14 residues. CDR1 and CDR2 (germline): SQVTM, ANQGSEA. Trimming removed 6 bases from V and 2 bases from J; junction bases left unmatched: 1. The CDR3 protein is CSVGQGATNEKLFF. The CDR3 region has the DNA TGCAGCGTGGGACAGGGGGCCACTAATGAAAAACTGTTTTTT.

This clonotype has at least ten counts. The rearrangement uses TRBV20-1 and TRBJ2-7, with TRBD1 matching 7 bases. After removal of 1 base from V and 2 bases from J, the junction contained 8 bases not matched to a gene. Germline V gene data show CDR1 as DFQATT and CDR2 as SNEGSKA (reference sequence). The CDR3 spans 15 residues. For the CDR3, the DNA is TGCAGTGCTAGAGTCCTACCGGGACAGACCTACGAGCAGTACTTC. Protein: CSARVLPGQTYEQYF.

There are many counts of this clonotype. The chain joins TRBV5-1 to TRBJ2-7; 10 bases match TRBD2. From germline, CDR1 is SGHRS and CDR2 YFSETQ. The CDR3 is made up of 16 amino acids. The V segment lost 0 bases and the J segment 3 bases; nucleotides outside the gene matches: 6. CDR3 protein: CASSLAGSGRDYEQYF. CDR3 DNA: TGCGCCAGCAGCTTGGCCGGGAGCGGGAGGGACTACGAGCAGTACTTC.